Following are 21 T cell receptor beta chains from one sample sequenced in a study of blood T cell repertoires in COVID-19. Repertoires were generated with immunoSEQ multiplex PCR, while TCRdb's copy carries only in-frame clones and drops some. This sample yields 40,000 to 45,000 clones, of which more than 70% are seen a single time; 2% to 2.5% belongs to the top ten. The material sequenced was peripheral blood. Receptors were obtained from a human donor in a cohort sampled during active COVID-19.

This clone was recorded a few times. CDR3 nucleotides: TGCAGCGTTTGGAGAGGCACAGATACGCAGTATTTT. It encodes CSVWRGTDTQYF. V usage is TRBV29-1 and J usage is TRBJ2-3, with D uncertain. CDR3 length: 12 amino acids. The germline V gene encodes CDR1 SQVTM and CDR2 ANQGSEA. The V gene lost 5 bases and the J gene lost 1 base, with 7 bases spanning the gap.

V gene TRBV28 combines with J gene TRBJ1-2, with 7 bases aligning to TRBD1. Germline V lookup: CDR1 MDHEN, CDR2 SYDVKM. This CDR3 comprises 17 residues. V shed 2 bases and J 0 bases; nucleotides not matched to a gene: 9. CDR3 protein: CASSLRSPGTANYGYTF. CDR3 sequence (DNA): TGTGCCAGCAGTTTACGAAGTCCCGGGACAGCTAACTATGGCTACACCTTC.

This chain links TRBV30 with TRBJ1-4; the D is unclear. Per germline, CDR1 GTSNPN and CDR2 SVGIG (reference sequence). The CDR3 sequence is 14 residues long. Trimming pared 0 bases from V and 4 bases from J, leaving 9 bases between. The CDR3 nucleotides are TGTGCCTGGAGTGTAGGTCGGAGTAATGAAAAACTGTTTTTT. It is translated as CAWSVGRSNEKLFF.

The chain carries TRBV27 and TRBJ2-1, with 9 positions matching TRBD1. Germline CDR1 MNHEY, CDR2 SMNVEV (reference sequence). Germline trimming cut 5 bases from V and 1 base from J; bases unmatched to any gene: 18. This CDR3 contains 20 residues. CDR3 amino acids: CASSEGLQGARWESYNEQFF. The CDR3 region has the DNA TGTGCCAGCAGTGAGGGCCTACAGGGGGCGCGATGGGAGTCCTACAATGAGCAGTTCTTC.

The chain carries TRBV5-1 and TRBJ2-7, with a possible D match to TRBD2 (6 bases). Trimming shortened V by 6 bases and J by 6 bases, and 22 bases separated the two germline ends. In germline, CDR1 is SGHRS, CDR2 YFSETQ. The CDR3 runs 15 residues. The CDR3 here is CASKKEGSLPGEQYF. The CDR3 DNA is TGCGCCAGCAAGAAGGAGGGATCTCTCCCGGGCGAGCAGTACTTC.

The DNA for the CDR3 is TGTGCCAGCACCTTAATCACAGGCCCTAATGAAAAACTGTTTTTT. It translates to CASTLITGPNEKLFF. The rearrangement uses TRBV6-5 and TRBJ1-4; D possibly corresponds to TRBD1 (5 bases). This CDR3 has 15 residues. Germline values: CDR1 MNHEY, CDR2 SVGAGI. The V end was cut by 7 bases, the J end by 3 bases, with 15 bases between.

The chain has TRBV19 and TRBJ2-3; TRBD2 might be the D (5 bases). V lost 6 bases, J lost 0 bases, and 19 bases lay in between. The CDR3 spans 17 residues. Germline assignment: CDR1 LNHDA and CDR2 SQIVND (reference sequence). CDR3: CASRRRGGSSSTDTQYF. The DNA for the CDR3 is TGTGCCAGTAGACGTCGGGGTGGTAGCAGTAGCACAGATACGCAGTATTTT.

V and J are TRBV6-4 and TRBJ2-1; D is undetermined. The V gene's germline CDR1 is MRHNA and CDR2 SNTAGT. The V end lost 4 bases, the J end lost 5 bases, and 12 bases lay between the germline ends. The CDR3 runs to 14 residues. The CDR3 loop reads CASSVELADNEQFF. The CDR3 nucleotides are TGTGCCAGCAGTGTGGAGTTAGCCGACAATGAGCAGTTCTTC.

This chain links TRBV4-1 with TRBJ2-3, with TRBD2 identical over 8 bases. The CDR3 consists of 18 residues. Per germline, CDR1 MGHRA and CDR2 YSYEKL. V lost 1 base, J lost 1 base, and 10 bases stayed unmatched. CDR3 protein: CASSQGRVAGTGTDTQYF. The CDR3 DNA follows: TGCGCCAGCAGCCAAGGGAGGGTAGCGGGGACCGGCACAGATACGCAGTATTTT.

The genes are TRBV30 and TRBJ2-5; D is undetermined. Germline V CDR1 and CDR2: GTSNPN, SVGIG (reference sequence). The CDR3 is 13 amino acids. The germline V and J ends were trimmed by 4 bases and 5 bases, with 14 bases remaining between them. The CDR3 loop is CAWKMGPGETQYF. DNA for the CDR3: TGTGCCTGGAAGATGGGTCCCGGGGAGACCCAGTACTTC.

V is TRBV11-2 and J is TRBJ1-2, with TRBD1 as a possible D gene (6 bases). Trimming left V 5 bases short and J 4 bases short, with 20 bases between. The germline V gene encodes CDR1 SGHAT and CDR2 FQNNGV. The CDR3 loop spans 16 amino acids. The CDR3 DNA is TGTGCCAGCAGCCCAGCGGGACAAATCGGGACCTATGGCTACACCTTC. As protein: CASSPAGQIGTYGYTF.

This clone was counted a few times. This chain links TRBV5-5 with TRBJ2-7; tentatively, D is TRBD1 (6 bases). CDR1 and CDR2 from the germline V gene are SGHKS and YYEKEE (reference sequence). Trimming left V 1 base short and J 2 bases short, with 10 bases between. The CDR3 extends over 14 amino acids. CDR3 loop: CASSLTGKTYEQYF. The CDR3 DNA follows: TGTGCCAGCAGCTTGACAGGGAAAACCTACGAGCAGTACTTC.

The chain is built from TRBV27 and TRBJ1-1; TRBD1 matches 7 bases. Germline CDR1 and CDR2: MNHEY and SMNVEV (reference sequence). The CDR3 is 13 amino acids. V lost 8 bases and J lost 0; bases outside the gene matches: 3. The CDR3 reads CASQGVMNTEAFF. In DNA form, the CDR3 reads TGTGCCAGCCAGGGGGTCATGAACACTGAAGCTTTCTTT.

The rearrangement joins TRBV13 to TRBJ1-1, with 7 bases identical to TRBD1. CDR3 length: 16 residues. CDR1 and CDR2 from the germline V gene are PRHDT and FYEKMQ (reference sequence). After removal of 0 bases from V and 5 bases from J, the junction contained 9 bases not matched to a gene. Here the CDR3 DNA reads TGTGCCAGCAGCTTAGGGGGGACAGTGTTGACGACTGAAGCTTTCTTT. Amino acid sequence: CASSLGGTVLTTEAFF.

The V gene is TRBV2, the J gene TRBJ2-7; D perhaps matches TRBD1 (6 bases). Germline CDR1 is SNHLY and CDR2 is FYNNEI. V lost 8 bases and J lost 4, with 12 bases in between. CDR3 size: 12 residues. In nucleotides, the CDR3 is TGTGCCAGCCGAGGACAGCCTTACGAGCAGTACTTC. This encodes CASRGQPYEQYF.

This clone was recorded once. The chain's CDR3 is CASSLDQGRGNTIYF. For the CDR3, the DNA is TGTGCCAGCAGCTTGGATCAGGGGCGGGGAAACACCATATATTTT. The J gene is TRBJ1-3, the V gene TRBV5-4; the D gene is possibly TRBD1 (6 bases). The CDR3 has 15 residues. Per the germline V gene, CDR1 is SGHNT and CDR2 is YYREEE (reference sequence). V was clipped by 0 bases and J by 4 bases, with 11 bases between them.

The chain has TRBV25-1 and TRBJ1-2; 8 bases match TRBD1. The CDR3 contains 15 residues. Per the germline V gene, CDR1 is MGHDK and CDR2 is SYGVNS. The V segment lost 4 bases and the J segment 7 bases; nucleotides outside the gene matches: 11. The CDR3 region is CASSALGQGAFGYTF. CDR3 sequence (DNA): TGTGCCAGCAGTGCCCTCGGGCAGGGGGCCTTTGGCTACACCTTC.

The chain employs TRBV5-6 and TRBJ1-4, with TRBD1 matching over 8 bases. The CDR3 runs to 14 residues. Germline V lookup: CDR1 SGHDT, CDR2 YYEEEE. J lost 8 bases, V lost 2 bases, and 5 bases had no gene match. CDR3 coding DNA: TGTGCCAGCAGCTTCGGGACAGGAAGGGAAAAACTGTTTTTT. Amino acid sequence: CASSFGTGREKLFF.

V and J are TRBV6-2 or TRBV6-3 and TRBJ2-3; D unresolved. Trimming took 4 bases from V and 6 from J, leaving 17 bases between them. Germline lookup yields CDR1 MNHEY and CDR2 SVGEGT. The CDR3 runs 15 residues. The CDR3 DNA reads as TGTGCCAGCAGTTTCCAACCGCGCCCCGGGGATACGCAGTATTTT. This translates into CASSFQPRPGDTQYF.

CDR3 loop: CASSGGAGNQPQHF. Here the CDR3 DNA reads TGTGCCAGTAGTGGGGGGGCGGGGAATCAGCCCCAGCATTTT. This sequence joins TRBV19 and TRBJ1-5; D perhaps matches TRBD1 (6 bases). The germline V gene encodes CDR1 LNHDA and CDR2 SQIVND (reference sequence). This CDR3 contains 14 residues. The ends were cut back, 5 bases at V and 4 bases at J, with 12 bases in the middle.

The chain has TRBV28 and TRBJ2-3; 12 bases align to TRBD2. The CDR3 spans 17 residues. CDR1 and CDR2 from the germline V gene are MDHEN and SYDVKM. V gave up 1 base and J gave up 2 bases; unmatched junction bases: 4. CDR3: CASSLLRLAGDTDTQYF. CDR3 sequence (DNA): TGTGCCAGCAGTTTATTAAGACTAGCGGGGGACACAGATACGCAGTATTTT.